Listed below are T cell receptor beta chains from one sample, sequenced in a study of post-analysis software for immune sequencing data. TCRdb independently ran MiXCR on the PCR reads; one entry per CDR3 protein. The sample includes 180,000 or so distinct CDR3 sequences, over 25% seen only once; the top ten take approximately 3.6%. Material for sequencing was blood. The source of these receptors is a girl under 18 with multiple sclerosis. The CDR3 runs from the conserved cysteine through the conserved F or W. The D gene is left open where the match is weak. Expanded clones get a size class; other rows say once, few or many, or leave the size out.

v_gene	j_gene	d_gene	abundance	CDR3nt	CDR3aa
TRBV14	TRBJ2-1	NA	many	TGTGCCAGCAGCCAAGCTACAGTATACAATGAGCAGTTCTTC	CASSQATVYNEQFF
TRBV7-9	TRBJ2-3	NA	NA	TGTGCCAGCAGCCGACAGCCTGATACGCAGTATTTT	CASSRQPDTQYF
TRBV29-1	TRBJ1-2	TRBD1	many	TGCAGCGTTGAAGACCAGGGGGGGCGTCATGGCTACACCTTC	CSVEDQGGRHGYTF
TRBV6-5	TRBJ2-6	NA	NA	TGTGCCAGCAGTTACGAGGGGGGCTCTAGGGCCAACGTCCTGACTTTC	CASSYEGGSRANVLTF
TRBV18	TRBJ2-7	NA	many	TGTGCCAGCTCACCAGGGGGCTTAGACGAGCAGTACTTC	CASSPGGLDEQYF
TRBV20-1	TRBJ2-7	TRBD1	NA	TGCAGTGCTAGACTCCCCGCGGACAGGGGGCGTCACGAGCAGTACTTC	CSARLPADRGRHEQYF
TRBV6-6	TRBJ1-5	NA	many	TGTGCCAGCGGGCCCCCGGGTCAGCCCCAGCATTTT	CASGPPGQPQHF
TRBV6-2/TRBV6-3	TRBJ2-3	NA	once	TGTGCCAGCAGTTACTCTGGGTCCCCAGATACGCAGTATTTT	CASSYSGSPDTQYF
TRBV20-1	TRBJ1-2	NA	NA	TGCAGTGCTAGAGATATGGAGGACGGTGGCTACACCTTC	CSARDMEDGGYTF
TRBV5-1	TRBJ1-2	NA	few	TGCGCCAGCAGCTTGGAAGGGCAGGGTAGGGGCTACACCTTC	CASSLEGQGRGYTF
TRBV5-5	TRBJ1-1	TRBD1	NA	TGTGCCAGCAGCTTGAGGACAGGGTCAAGAAGCACTGAAGCTTTCTTT	CASSLRTGSRSTEAFF
TRBV5-1	TRBJ2-3	TRBD2	many	TGCGCCAGCAGCTTTGGTGGCGGGAGAAGAACAGATACGCAGTATTTT	CASSFGGGRRTDTQYF
TRBV5-1	TRBJ2-5	NA	many	TGCGCCAGCAGCTCCCAGGGGGGCGGAGAGACCCAGTACTTC	CASSSQGGGETQYF
TRBV24-1	TRBJ2-7	TRBD2	few	TGTGCCACCAGCCAAAGCGGACTAGCGGGAACCTACGAGCAGTACTTC	CATSQSGLAGTYEQYF
TRBV29-1	TRBJ2-7	TRBD2	many	TGCAGCGTCCTCCCAGCGGGGGGGGGCTACGAGCAGTACTTC	CSVLPAGGGYEQYF
TRBV12-3/TRBV12-4	TRBJ2-7	NA	NA	TGTGCCAGCAGTTTAATGACTGGATACGAGCAGTACTTC	CASSLMTGYEQYF
TRBV20-1	TRBJ1-1	NA	NA	TGCAGTGCTGAGGGGCGGGGGAACACTGAAGCTTTCTTT	CSAEGRGNTEAFF
TRBV6-5	TRBJ2-5	TRBD2	NA	TGTGCCAGCAGTATCCCGGGACTAGCGGGTCAAGAGACCCAGTACTTC	CASSIPGLAGQETQYF
TRBV9	TRBJ1-2	NA	many	TGTGCCAGCAGCGATACAGGGTTCTATGGCTACACCTTC	CASSDTGFYGYTF
TRBV4-2	TRBJ2-5	NA	many	TGTGCCAGCAGCCAAGATCAATCGCAAGAGACCCAGTACTTC	CASSQDQSQETQYF
TRBV28	TRBJ2-7	TRBD2	few	TGTGCCAGCGGATCTAGCGGGAGGGCCCACGAGCAGTACTTC	CASGSSGRAHEQYF
TRBV27	TRBJ1-2	NA	NA	TGTGCCAGCTCCATCGGGCCGGGGAGAGGCTACACCTTC	CASSIGPGRGYTF
TRBV3-1	TRBJ2-1	NA	NA	TGTGCCAGCAGCGTCGACAGGGAGGGCCCGAGGGAGCAGTTCTTC	CASSVDREGPREQFF
TRBV5-1	TRBJ2-1	TRBD2	NA	TGCGCCAGCAGCACCGGACTAGCGGGAGTTGCAAATACCTACAATGAGCAGTTCTTC	CASSTGLAGVANTYNEQFF
TRBV12-3/TRBV12-4	TRBJ2-2	NA	once	TGTGCCAGCAGTTTACTCTATCCGAACACCGGGGAGCTGTTTTTT	CASSLLYPNTGELFF
TRBV5-1	TRBJ2-5	NA	few	TGCGCCAGCAGCTATTACTTGGGGGAGGAGGAGACCCAGTACTTC	CASSYYLGEEETQYF
TRBV6-5	TRBJ2-7	NA	NA	TGTGCCAGCAGACCAGGGTTCGGGGGGCGGGGCGAGCAGTACTTC	CASRPGFGGRGEQYF
TRBV19	TRBJ2-7	TRBD1	few	TGTGCCAGTAGTCTCGGGACAGGATCTACCTACGAGCAGTACTTC	CASSLGTGSTYEQYF
TRBV15	TRBJ2-3	NA	many	TGTGCCACCAGCAGCGGACTACCGGTAGATACGCAGTATTTT	CATSSGLPVDTQYF
TRBV6-5	TRBJ2-5	NA	NA	TGTGCCAGCGGTTTCAGTAGTGGGAAGGCCCAGTACTTC	CASGFSSGKAQYF
TRBV12-3/TRBV12-4	TRBJ1-3	TRBD1	NA	TGTGCCAGCAGTCGAACAGGGGCCGGAAACACCATATATTTT	CASSRTGAGNTIYF
TRBV6-5	TRBJ1-5	NA	few	TGTGCCAGCAGAAAAGGGGGATACGGCGATCAGCCCCAGCATTTT	CASRKGGYGDQPQHF
TRBV7-9	TRBJ2-3	NA	many	TGTGCCAGCAGACCCTACTCCGGGACTCCTGGGAGCACAGATACGCAGTATTTT	CASRPYSGTPGSTDTQYF
TRBV5-1	TRBJ1-4	NA	NA	TGCGCCAGCAGCTTGGAACGGCAGGGCGAAGGACAACTGTTTTTT	CASSLERQGEGQLFF
TRBV7-6	TRBJ1-5	NA	NA	TGTGCCAGCAGCCCCGGGGCAATAAGGTCGGGTCAGCCCCAGCATTTT	CASSPGAIRSGQPQHF
TRBV7-2	TRBJ2-5	TRBD2	few	TGTGCCAGCAGCTCCGGACTAGCGGGAGGGCTAGGTGAGCAGTACTTC	CASSSGLAGGLGEQYF
TRBV9	TRBJ2-1	TRBD2	many	TGTGCCAGCAGCGACAGCGGGGGGGCCTACAATGAGCAGTTCTTC	CASSDSGGAYNEQFF
TRBV7-2	TRBJ2-3	NA	many	TGTGCCAGCAGCTTAGTTGGCGGGCCCCAGGATACGCAGTATTTT	CASSLVGGPQDTQYF
TRBV5-1	TRBJ2-7	NA	many	TGCGCCAGCAGCCAGTACAGAAGTGGGGACGAGCAGTACTTC	CASSQYRSGDEQYF
TRBV12-3/TRBV12-4	TRBJ2-7	TRBD1	few	TGTGCCAGCAGGGCCGGGACAGGGGTCTCCTACGAGCAGTACTTC	CASRAGTGVSYEQYF
TRBV5-1	TRBJ2-4	TRBD2	few	TGCGCCAGCAGCGCGGGAGGGGTTGAAAACATCCAGTACTTC	CASSAGGVENIQYF
TRBV5-1	TRBJ2-5	NA	few	TGCGCCAGCAGCTTGGGGCAGATAGGTCAAGAGACCCAGTACTTC	CASSLGQIGQETQYF
TRBV29-1	TRBJ1-5	NA	many	TGCAGCGTTGGGGAATATAGCAATCAGCCCCAGCATTTT	CSVGEYSNQPQHF
TRBV6-6	TRBJ2-5	TRBD1	many	TGTGCCAGCAGTTACCCCCGGACAGGGTTAGGAGAGACCCAGTACTTC	CASSYPRTGLGETQYF
TRBV5-5	TRBJ2-1	TRBD1	NA	TGTGCCAGCAGCTTGGTGGTACGGACAGGCAATAACGACAATGAGCAGTTCTTC	CASSLVVRTGNNDNEQFF
TRBV2	TRBJ1-6	TRBD1	few	TGTGCCACACAGGGGGCAGGTTCACCCCTCCACTTT	CATQGAGSPLHF
TRBV20-1	TRBJ2-5	NA	few	TGCAGTGCCGGGTGGCAAGAGACCCAGTACTTC	CSAGWQETQYF
TRBV5-1	TRBJ2-7	NA	many	TGCGCCAGCAGCTTGTGGCTAGAGACTAGGACCTACGAGCAGTACTTC	CASSLWLETRTYEQYF
TRBV5-1	TRBJ2-7	NA	many	TGCGCCAGCAGCTTGGGGGCACCTCTTAGCTCCTACGAGCAGTACTTC	CASSLGAPLSSYEQYF
TRBV20-1	TRBJ2-1	TRBD2	NA	TGCAGTGCTAGTCCGACTAGCGGGGGCCGGGGTACCCAGTTCTTC	CSASPTSGGRGTQFF
TRBV11-2	TRBJ2-7	NA	many	TGTGCCAGCAGCTTAGCCGGGGGCCCACCCTACGAGCAGTACTTC	CASSLAGGPPYEQYF
TRBV29-1	TRBJ2-5	NA	few	TGCAGCGTTCAGAGGCCGCACACCTACGAGCGGTACTTC	CSVQRPHTYERYF